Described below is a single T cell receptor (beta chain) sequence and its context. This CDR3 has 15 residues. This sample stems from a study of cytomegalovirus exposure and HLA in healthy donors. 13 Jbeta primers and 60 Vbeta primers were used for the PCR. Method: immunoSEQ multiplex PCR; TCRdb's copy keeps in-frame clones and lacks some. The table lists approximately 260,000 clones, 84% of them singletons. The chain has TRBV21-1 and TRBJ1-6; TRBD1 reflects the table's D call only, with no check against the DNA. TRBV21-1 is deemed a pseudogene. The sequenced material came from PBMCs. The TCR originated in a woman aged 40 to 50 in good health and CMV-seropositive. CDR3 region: CASSRDRGLNSPLHF. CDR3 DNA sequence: TGTGCCAGCAGCAGGGACAGGGGGCTGAATTCACCCCTCCACTTT.